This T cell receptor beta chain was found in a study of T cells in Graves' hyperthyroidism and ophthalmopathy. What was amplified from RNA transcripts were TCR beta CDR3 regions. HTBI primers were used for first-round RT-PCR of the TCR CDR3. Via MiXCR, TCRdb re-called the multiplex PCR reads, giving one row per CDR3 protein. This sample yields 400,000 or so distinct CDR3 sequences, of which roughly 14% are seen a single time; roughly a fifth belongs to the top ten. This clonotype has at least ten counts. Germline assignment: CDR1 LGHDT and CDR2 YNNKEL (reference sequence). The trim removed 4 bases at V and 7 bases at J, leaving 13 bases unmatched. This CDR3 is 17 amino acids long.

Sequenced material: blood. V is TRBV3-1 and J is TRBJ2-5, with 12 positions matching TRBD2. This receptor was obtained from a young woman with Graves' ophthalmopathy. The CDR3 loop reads CASSPSLAGGTSGTQYF. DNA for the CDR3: TGTGCCAGCAGCCCATCGCTAGCGGGGGGGACCAGTGGGACCCAGTACTTC.